These 13 T cell receptor beta chains were all obtained from the same sample, sequenced in a study of CD8 T cells in Susac syndrome. An input of about 0.5 to 1 ug of RNA was subjected to reverse transcription using random hexamers. TCRdb re-derived calls from the immunoSEQ multiplex PCR reads in MiXCR, one entry per CDR3 protein. The profile shows fewer than 250,000 distinct CDR3 sequences, 92% of them singletons. The source material was CD8+ T cells from PBMCs. These receptors originate from a human donor with multiple sclerosis.

This chain links TRBV23-1 with TRBJ2-7; D is tentatively TRBD1 or TRBD2 (5 bases each). TRBV23-1 is designated an ORF whose function remains uncertain. Deletions cut 6 bases from V and 0 bases from J, with 6 bases between. The CDR3 totals 12 residues. The CDR3 coding sequence is TGCGCCAGCAGGGGGACCTCCTACGAGCAGTACTTC. Its protein is CASRGTSYEQYF.

The J gene is TRBJ2-3, the V gene TRBV2, with TRBD2 identical over 9 bases. With 1 base clipped from V and 5 bases from J, the junction kept 4 bases outside the gene matches. In germline, CDR1 is SNHLY, CDR2 FYNNEI. This CDR3 is built from 15 residues. The CDR3 protein is CASSEGGRAGDTQYF. The CDR3 DNA reads as TGTGCCAGCAGTGAAGGCGGGAGGGCCGGAGATACGCAGTATTTT.

The sample holds a few counts of this clonotype. The chain has TRBV12-3 or TRBV12-4 and TRBJ1-1; D possibly corresponds to TRBD1 (6 bases). The ends were cut back, 5 bases at V and 6 bases at J, with 10 bases in the middle. CDR3 size: 12 residues. The CDR3 sequence: CASSQGGPEAFF. CDR3 nucleotides: TGTGCCAGCAGTCAAGGGGGTCCTGAAGCTTTCTTT.

The rearrangement joins TRBV15 to TRBJ1-1; maybe TRBD1 (5 bases). This CDR3 spans 15 amino acids. V was clipped by 0 bases and J by 5 bases, with 13 bases between them. Germline assignment: CDR1 LNHNV and CDR2 YYDKDF (reference sequence). The CDR3 DNA reads as TGTGCCACCAGCAGAGATTTGGGCAGGGCAACTGAAGCTTTCTTT. It is translated as CATSRDLGRATEAFF.

V gene TRBV6-2 or TRBV6-3 combines with J gene TRBJ2-3; D gene uncertain. CDR3 length: 13 residues. Germline values: CDR1 MNHEY, CDR2 SVGEGT. The germline V and J ends were trimmed by 3 bases and 3 bases, with 7 bases remaining between them. CDR3 in amino acids: CASSYVPTDTQYF. The CDR3, as DNA: TGTGCCAGCAGTTATGTCCCAACAGATACGCAGTATTTT.

This chain links TRBV3-1 with TRBJ1-5; 8 nucleotides line up with TRBD1. The V gene end was trimmed by 0 bases and the J gene end by 8 bases; junction bases not matched to a gene: 12. The CDR3 extends over 17 amino acids. Germline V gene lookup returns CDR1 LGHDT and CDR2 YNNKEL (reference sequence). As DNA, the CDR3 is TGTGCCAGCAGCCAAGATACAGGACAGGGCCTTTGGAAGCCCCAGCATTTT. Its translation is CASSQDTGQGLWKPQHF.

V usage is TRBV9 and J usage is TRBJ2-1, with D possibly TRBD2 on 6 matching bases. V lost 2 bases to trimming and J lost 8 bases, with 17 bases between them. Germline loops: CDR1 SGDLS, CDR2 YYNGEE. The CDR3 runs to 15 residues. The CDR3 sequence is CASSVRGDVGDEQFF. DNA of the CDR3: TGTGCCAGCAGCGTCCGCGGGGACGTTGGCGATGAGCAGTTCTTC.

The chain is built from TRBV28 and TRBJ1-5, with D possibly matching TRBD1 (5 bases). V was shortened by 3 bases and J by 8 bases, with 14 bases between the two germline ends. The CDR3 is 14 residues long. Germline V gives CDR1 MDHEN, CDR2 SYDVKM. DNA for the CDR3: TGTGCCAGCAGTTTGCCTTTCAGGGCTGAGCCCCAGCATTTT. This translates into CASSLPFRAEPQHF.

This sequence joins TRBV24-1 and TRBJ1-2, with 7 bases lining up with TRBD1. Germline V gives CDR1 KGHDR, CDR2 SFDVKD. The CDR3 runs 13 residues. With 7 bases clipped from V and 5 bases from J, the junction kept 6 bases outside the gene matches. The CDR3, as DNA: TGTGCCACCAGGGGACAGCTGCCTTATGGCTACACCTTC. It codes for CATRGQLPYGYTF.

This sequence joins TRBV5-1 and TRBJ2-7; D is perhaps TRBD1 (6 bases). CDR3 length equals 16 residues. The germline V gene has CDR1 SGHRS and CDR2 YFSETQ. The V end was cut by 0 bases, the J end by 3 bases, with 16 bases between. In nucleotides, the CDR3 is TGCGCCAGCAGCTTGGAGCCAGGGGATGTAGGCTACGAGCAGTACTTC. It encodes CASSLEPGDVGYEQYF.

This chain joins TRBV10-3 and TRBJ2-3; TRBD2 agrees at 13 bases. V gave up 0 bases and J gave up 4 bases; unmatched junction bases: 4. Germline CDR1 and CDR2: ENHRY and SYGVKD. The CDR3 length is 17 residues. Here the CDR3 reads CAISESGLAGVADTQYF. Written as DNA, the CDR3 is TGTGCCATCAGTGAGTCCGGACTAGCGGGGGTGGCAGATACGCAGTATTTT.

The chain is built from TRBV20-1 and TRBJ1-1; no clear D. V was pared by 4 bases and J by 3 bases, with 15 bases between. The CDR3 is made up of 14 amino acids. Germline V gene data show CDR1 as DFQATT and CDR2 as SNEGSKA (reference sequence). The chain's CDR3 is CSAKNEDGHTEAFF. The CDR3 DNA sequence: TGCAGTGCTAAGAATGAGGACGGCCACACTGAAGCTTTCTTT.

This sequence joins TRBV27 and TRBJ1-1; D not certain. Germline CDR1 is MNHEY and CDR2 is SMNVEV (reference sequence). The CDR3 totals 13 residues. Trimming removed 2 bases at V and 5 bases at J, with 9 bases between. CDR3 loop: CASSLVTGTEAFF. The CDR3, as DNA: TGTGCCAGCAGTTTAGTAACGGGTACTGAAGCTTTCTTT.